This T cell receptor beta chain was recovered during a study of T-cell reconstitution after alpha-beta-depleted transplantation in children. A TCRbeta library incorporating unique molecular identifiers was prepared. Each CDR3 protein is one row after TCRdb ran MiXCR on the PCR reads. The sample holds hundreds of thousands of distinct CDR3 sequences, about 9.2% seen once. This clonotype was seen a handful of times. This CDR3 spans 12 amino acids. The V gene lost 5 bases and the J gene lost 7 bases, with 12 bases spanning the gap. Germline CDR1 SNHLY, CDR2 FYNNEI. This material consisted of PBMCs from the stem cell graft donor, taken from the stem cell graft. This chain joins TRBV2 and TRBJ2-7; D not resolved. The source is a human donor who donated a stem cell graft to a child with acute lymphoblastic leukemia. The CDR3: CASSRTRSEQYF. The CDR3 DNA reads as TGTGCCAGCAGTAGAACACGGTCTGAGCAGTACTTC. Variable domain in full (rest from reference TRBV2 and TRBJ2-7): EPEVTQTPSHQVTQMGQEVILRCVPISNHLYFYWYRQILGQKVEFLVSFYNNEISEKSEIFDDQFSVERPDGSNFTLKIRSTKLEDSAMYFCASSRTRSEQYFGPGTRLTVT.